Given below is one TCR beta chain in context. Germline V gives CDR1 SGHRS, CDR2 YFSETQ. The CDR3 totals 15 residues. Trimming took off 0 bases at V and 5 bases at J, with 12 bases between the two ends. Measured with immunoSEQ multiplex PCR; TCRdb has only the in-frame clones, and not every one. The table shows 800,000 to 1,200,000 clones, with 75% to 80% occurring only once. This sample is drawn from a study of shared clonotypes between healthy human individuals. Sequencing was done on a sample of memory CD4+ T cells from PBMCs. The subset: CD45RA-negative fraction. This chain connects TRBV5-1 to TRBJ1-5; possible D gene TRBD1, 5 bases. This receptor was identified in a man between 18 and 29 years old in good health. Some clones in this sample may be carry-over from other donors' samples. The CDR3: CASSLVSGSYQPQHF. DNA of the CDR3: TGCGCCAGCAGCTTGGTGTCAGGGAGCTATCAGCCCCAGCATTTT.